The 14 T cell receptor beta chains in this list originate from one sample, sequenced in a study of T-cell reconstitution after alpha-beta-depleted transplantation in children. During its preparation, the TCRbeta library received unique molecular identifiers. TCRdb re-called the PCR reads with MiXCR, one entry per CDR3 protein. The sample has 250,000 to 400,000 distinct CDR3 sequences, approximately 20% seen once. The source was PBMCs, mostly from graft donor cells, collected 180 days after TCRalphabeta/CD19-depleted stem cell transplant. The receptors stem from a male patient between 10 and 17 years old who had a stem cell transplant for acute lymphoblastic leukemia, so the T cells may come from the graft donor.

V is TRBV20-1 and J is TRBJ1-2, with 8 bases aligning to TRBD1. The CDR3 runs 14 residues. With 0 bases clipped from V and 7 bases from J, the junction kept 7 bases outside the gene matches. The V gene's germline CDR1 is DFQATT and CDR2 SNEGSKA (reference sequence). The CDR3 reads CSARDRGQAGGYTF. In DNA, the CDR3 is TGCAGTGCTAGAGATCGGGGACAGGCGGGTGGCTACACCTTC.

This clonotype was seen more than once but under ten times. The chain combines TRBV4-1 with TRBJ1-2; D is perhaps TRBD1 (6 bases). Germline lookup yields CDR1 MGHRA and CDR2 YSYEKL. The CDR3 spans 15 residues. Trimming pared 1 base from V and 3 bases from J, leaving 12 bases between. CDR3 sequence: CASSQGVAGDYGYTF. The DNA of the CDR3 is TGCGCCAGCAGCCAAGGAGTGGCAGGGGACTATGGCTACACCTTC.

This clonotype has a count of ten or more. The chain combines TRBV29-1 with TRBJ2-5; 7 bases agree with TRBD1. V dropped 3 bases and J dropped 3; count of bases not matched to a gene: 4. This CDR3 spans 13 amino acids. Per the germline V gene, CDR1 is SQVTM and CDR2 is ANQGSEA. For the CDR3, the DNA is TGCAGCGTTGACCCAACAGGGGAAGAGACCCAGTACTTC. The encoded protein is CSVDPTGEETQYF.

V usage is TRBV7-3 and J usage is TRBJ2-5; the D gene is possibly TRBD2 (5 bases). CDR1 is SGHTA, CDR2 FQGTGA, per germline. V was trimmed by 0 bases and J by 5 bases, leaving 7 bases between them. CDR3 length equals 13 residues. The CDR3 DNA reads as TGTGCCAGCAGCTTAACGGGAGTGGAGACCCAGTACTTC. It is translated as CASSLTGVETQYF.

The J gene is TRBJ2-7, the V gene TRBV20-1, with D possibly being TRBD1 (6 bases). V shed 5 bases and J shed 2 bases, with 13 bases lying between them. CDR3 size: 13 residues. Germline V gene sequence: CDR1 DFQATT, CDR2 SNEGSKA (reference sequence). CDR3 sequence reads: CSAEDSLAYEQYF. For the CDR3, the DNA is TGCAGTGCTGAGGACAGCTTGGCCTACGAGCAGTACTTC.

A few counts support this clonotype. This chain connects TRBV20-1 to TRBJ2-3; TRBD2 matches at 9 bases. The J segment lost 2 bases and the V segment lost 3 bases, leaving 9 bases of the junction unmatched. The CDR3 extends over 16 amino acids. Germline-derived CDR1 and CDR2 are DFQATT and SNEGSKA (reference sequence). CDR3 nucleotide sequence: TGCAGTGCTAGGGGTGGACTAGCGTTATACACAGATACGCAGTATTTT. Translation gives CSARGGLALYTDTQYF.

V is TRBV20-1 and J is TRBJ2-1; 10 positions match TRBD2. The CDR3 loop spans 13 amino acids. The ends lost 3 bases at V and 8 bases at J; junction bases unmatched: 4. Germline V gene data show CDR1 as DFQATT and CDR2 as SNEGSKA (reference sequence). CDR3 amino acids: CSARRTSGDEQFF. CDR3 DNA: TGCAGTGCTAGGCGGACTAGCGGCGATGAGCAGTTCTTC.

Concerning this clonotype itself: One end of the junction is discordant with germline, which a read error may explain. The chain couples TRBV5-1 to TRBJ1-2, with D unresolved. Germline V gene sequence: CDR1 SGHRS, CDR2 YFSETQ. There are 14 residues in the CDR3. The CDR3 DNA reads as TGCGCCAGCAGCCCCCAGGAATTCGGCTATGACTACACCTTC. It encodes CASSPQEFGYDYTF.

This clonotype has a handful of counts. The DNA for the CDR3 is TGCAGTGCTAGAGATGTCCGGGGGAGGAACGAGCAGTACTTC. This sequence encodes CSARDVRGRNEQYF. The gene calls are TRBV20-1 and TRBJ2-7; a possible D gene is TRBD2 (6 bases). Trimming pared 0 bases from V and 5 bases from J, leaving 14 bases between. CDR1 is DFQATT, CDR2 SNEGSKA, per germline (reference sequence). This CDR3 is 14 amino acids long.

This sequence joins TRBV7-6 and TRBJ2-1; D unresolved. This CDR3 contains 12 residues. V gave up 4 bases and J gave up 6 bases, with 7 bases separating them. Germline values: CDR1 SGHVS, CDR2 FNYEAQ. The CDR3 protein is CASSSITNEQFF. The DNA of the CDR3 is TGTGCCAGCAGCTCTATTACCAATGAGCAGTTCTTC.

This clonotype was seen at least ten times. This sequence joins TRBV5-1 and TRBJ2-3; the D is unclear. The CDR3 extends over 14 amino acids. The germline V and J ends were trimmed by 0 bases and 2 bases, with 7 bases remaining between them. From germline, CDR1 is SGHRS and CDR2 YFSETQ. DNA of the CDR3: TGCGCCAGCAGCTTGGACCGTTCCACAGATACGCAGTATTTT. It codes for CASSLDRSTDTQYF. Filled out from reference TRBV5-1 and TRBJ2-3, the complete variable domain reads KAGVTQTPRYLIKTRGQQVTLSCSPISGHRSVSWYQQTPGQGLQFLFEYFSETQRNKGNFPGRFSGRQFSNSRSEMNVSTLELGDSALYLCASSLDRSTDTQYFGPGTRLTVL.

This clonotype has at least ten counts. This CDR3 reads CASSLWDGYYEQYF. The CDR3 coding sequence is TGCGCCAGCAGCCTCTGGGACGGGTACTACGAGCAGTACTTC. This chain joins TRBV5-1 and TRBJ2-7; D tentatively fits TRBD1 or TRBD2 (5 bases each). The V end lost 4 bases, the J end lost 3 bases, and 14 bases lay between the germline ends. Per germline, CDR1 SGHRS and CDR2 YFSETQ. CDR3 size: 14 residues.

The chain combines TRBV20-1 with TRBJ2-1; the D gene is possibly TRBD1 (6 bases). This CDR3 has 11 amino acids. Trimming removed 4 bases from V and 7 bases from J, with 8 bases in between. The germline V gene has CDR1 DFQATT and CDR2 SNEGSKA (reference sequence). The CDR3 DNA reads as TGCAGTGCTACGAGGGGGAATGAGCAGTTCTTC. This gives the protein CSATRGNEQFF.

This clonotype was picked up a small number of times. The CDR3 nucleotides are TGTGCCAGCGGGCAGCCCCAGCATTTT. Protein product: CASGQPQHF. This chain joins TRBV6-5 and TRBJ1-5; D remains ambiguous. CDR1 and CDR2 (germline): MNHEY, SVGAGI. Trimming took off 8 bases at V and 7 bases at J, with 3 bases between the two ends. The CDR3 length is 9 residues.